These 3 T cell receptor beta chains share one sample of origin, sequenced in a study of regulatory T cells in long-lasting Graves disease. Construction of the TCR beta libraries employed iRepertoire HTBI primers in conjunction with Arm-PCR of CDR3 regions. TCRdb re-derived calls from the multiplex PCR reads in MiXCR, one entry per CDR3 protein. The table lists fewer than 400,000 distinct CDR3 sequences, less than 25% of them singletons. Time point given: persistent/refractory GD, antithyroid drugs over 5 years with positive TRAb. The TCR library used RNA extracted from PBMCs. The sample here was peripheral blood mononuclear cells (PBMCs), taken when the disease was refractory, from a patient treated with antithyroid drugs. The source of these receptors is a female donor with Graves disease.

The V call is TRBV5-6, the J call TRBJ2-7; 8 positions agree with TRBD1. This CDR3 is 15 amino acids long. Per germline, CDR1 SGHDT and CDR2 YYEEEE. V trimming: 4 bases; J trimming: 2 bases; junction bases outside the gene matches: 8. The CDR3 nucleotides read TGTGCCAGCAGCGCAGCCGGGACAGGCGCCTACGAGCAGTACTTC. Amino acids: CASSAAGTGAYEQYF.

This clonotype has ten or more counts. The gene calls are TRBV6-1 and TRBJ1-1; TRBD1 matches at 7 bases. Germline CDR1 reads MNHNS; CDR2 reads SASEGT. The J segment lost 11 bases and the V segment lost 6 bases, leaving 12 bases of the junction unmatched. This CDR3 spans 13 amino acids. The CDR3 bases are TGTGCCAGCAGACGAGACAGGGCAAGTTGGGCTTTCTTT. Residues: CASRRDRASWAFF.

This clonotype has a handful of counts. This CDR3 is CASSPRQGDTNTIYF. In DNA form, the CDR3 reads TGTGCCAGCTCACCCCGACAGGGCGATACGAACACCATATATTTT. The rearrangement joins TRBV18 to TRBJ1-3; 7 bases align to TRBD1. The CDR3 covers 15 residues. Losses at the gene ends were 3 bases for V and 7 bases for J; bases not matched to a gene: 9. CDR1 and CDR2 (germline): KGHSH, LQKENI.